This T cell receptor beta chain is from a study of blood T cells in healthy people across ages. Sample-barcoded 5' priming and a J-beta primer mix drove a second PCR of roughly 7 to 11 cycles. TCRdb reanalysed the 5' RACE reads using MiXCR and keeps one entry per CDR3 protein. The top ten clones hold 30% to 40% of a sample with approximately 600,000 distinct CDR3 sequences, 58% of them seen once. The V gene lost 7 bases and the J gene lost 9 bases, with 7 bases spanning the gap. The CDR3 extends over 10 amino acids. CDR1 and CDR2 from the germline V gene are LGHDT and YNNKEL (reference sequence). The chain carries TRBV3-1 and TRBJ2-1; no firm D call. The material sequenced was blood. The sequence came from a man aged 60 to 75 in good health. Written as DNA, the CDR3 is TGTGCCAGCAAGGCGTGTGAGCAGTTCTTC. This translates into CASKACEQFF.